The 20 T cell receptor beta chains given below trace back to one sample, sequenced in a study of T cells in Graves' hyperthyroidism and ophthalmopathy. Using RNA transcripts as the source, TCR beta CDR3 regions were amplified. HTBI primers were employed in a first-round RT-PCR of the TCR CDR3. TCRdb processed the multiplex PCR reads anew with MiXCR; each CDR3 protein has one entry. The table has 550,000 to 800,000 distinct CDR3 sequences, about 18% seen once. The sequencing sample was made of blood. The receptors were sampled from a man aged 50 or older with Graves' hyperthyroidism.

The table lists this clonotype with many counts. CDR3 sequence reads: CAISESLRTSGSVPPETQYF. The DNA of the CDR3 is TGTGCCATCAGTGAGTCGCTTCGGACTAGCGGGAGTGTCCCCCCAGAGACCCAGTACTTC. The chain is built from TRBV10-3 and TRBJ2-5; 13 nucleotides line up with TRBD2. The V segment lost 0 bases and the J segment 4 bases; nucleotides outside the gene matches: 14. Germline CDR1 is ENHRY and CDR2 is SYGVKD. CDR3 length: 20 residues.

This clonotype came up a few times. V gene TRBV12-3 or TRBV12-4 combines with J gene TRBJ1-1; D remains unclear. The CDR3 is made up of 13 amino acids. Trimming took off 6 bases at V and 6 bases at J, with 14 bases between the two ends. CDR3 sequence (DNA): TGTGCCAGCAGCCGACTAATTCAAGCTGAAGCTTTCTTT. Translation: CASSRLIQAEAFF.

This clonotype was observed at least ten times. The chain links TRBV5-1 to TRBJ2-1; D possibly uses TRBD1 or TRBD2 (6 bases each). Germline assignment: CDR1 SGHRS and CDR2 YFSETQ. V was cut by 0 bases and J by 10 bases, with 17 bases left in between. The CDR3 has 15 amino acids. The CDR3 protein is CASSLAGSHGGEQFF. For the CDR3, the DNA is TGCGCCAGCAGCTTGGCCGGGTCCCACGGGGGCGAGCAGTTCTTC.

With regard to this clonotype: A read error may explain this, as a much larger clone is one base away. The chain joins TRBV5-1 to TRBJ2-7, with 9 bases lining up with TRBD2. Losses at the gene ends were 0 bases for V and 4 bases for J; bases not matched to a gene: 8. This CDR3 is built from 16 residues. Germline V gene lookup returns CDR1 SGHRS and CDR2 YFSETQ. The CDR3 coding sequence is TGCGCCAGCAGCTTGGTCCCTAGCGGGACCCCTTACGAGCAGTACTTC. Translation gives CASSLVPSGTPYEQYF.

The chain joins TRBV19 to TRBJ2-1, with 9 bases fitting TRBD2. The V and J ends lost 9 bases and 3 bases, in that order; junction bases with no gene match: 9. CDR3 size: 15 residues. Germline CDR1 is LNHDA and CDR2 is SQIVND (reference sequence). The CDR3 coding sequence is TGTGCCAGCGCGATCGGGACTAGCAGCTACAATGAGCAGTTCTTC. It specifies CASAIGTSSYNEQFF.

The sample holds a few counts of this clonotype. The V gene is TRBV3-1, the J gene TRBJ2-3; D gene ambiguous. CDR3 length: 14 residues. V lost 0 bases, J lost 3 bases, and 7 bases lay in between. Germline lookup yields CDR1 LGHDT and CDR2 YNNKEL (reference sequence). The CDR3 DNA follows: TGTGCCAGCAGCCAAGATCGAGTTACAGATACGCAGTATTTT. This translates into CASSQDRVTDTQYF.

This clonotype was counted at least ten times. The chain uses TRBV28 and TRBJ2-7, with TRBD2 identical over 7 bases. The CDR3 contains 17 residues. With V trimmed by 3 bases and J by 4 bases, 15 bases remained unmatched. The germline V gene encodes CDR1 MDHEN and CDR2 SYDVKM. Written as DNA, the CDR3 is TGTGCCAGCAGTTTCGCTCGGGCGGGAGTATTAATGTACGAGCAGTACTTC. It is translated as CASSFARAGVLMYEQYF. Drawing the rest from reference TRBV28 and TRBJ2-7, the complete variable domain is DVKVTQSSRYLVKRTGEKVFLECVQDMDHENMFWYRQDPGLGLRLIYFSYDVKMKEKGDIPEGYSVSREKKERFSLILESASTNQTSMYLCASSFARAGVLMYEQYFGPGTRLTVT.

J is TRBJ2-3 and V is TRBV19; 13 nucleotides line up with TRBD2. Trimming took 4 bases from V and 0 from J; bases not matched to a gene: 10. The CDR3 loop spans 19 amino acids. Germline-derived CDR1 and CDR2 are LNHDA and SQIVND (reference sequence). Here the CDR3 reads CASSTPGLAGKASTDTQYF. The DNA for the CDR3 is TGTGCCAGTAGTACTCCGGGACTAGCGGGGAAAGCTAGCACAGATACGCAGTATTTT.

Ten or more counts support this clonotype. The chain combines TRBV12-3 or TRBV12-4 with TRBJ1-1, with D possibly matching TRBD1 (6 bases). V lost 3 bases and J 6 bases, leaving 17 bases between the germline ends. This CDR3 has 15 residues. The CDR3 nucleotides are TGTGCCAGCAGTTTCGTTCGGGGGCTGGGGGCTGAAGCTTTCTTT. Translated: CASSFVRGLGAEAFF.

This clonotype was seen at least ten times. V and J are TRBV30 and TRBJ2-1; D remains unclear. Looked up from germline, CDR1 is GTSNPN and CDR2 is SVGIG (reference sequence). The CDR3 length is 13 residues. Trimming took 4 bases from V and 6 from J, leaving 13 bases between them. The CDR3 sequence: CAWNPGIINEQFF. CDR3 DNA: TGTGCCTGGAACCCAGGAATTATCAATGAGCAGTTCTTC.

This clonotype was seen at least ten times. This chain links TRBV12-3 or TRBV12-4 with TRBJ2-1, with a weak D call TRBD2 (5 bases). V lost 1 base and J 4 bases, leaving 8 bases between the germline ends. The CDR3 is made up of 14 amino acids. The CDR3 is CASSLGRVYNEQFF. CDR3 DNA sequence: TGTGCCAGCAGTTTAGGGCGGGTTTACAATGAGCAGTTCTTC.

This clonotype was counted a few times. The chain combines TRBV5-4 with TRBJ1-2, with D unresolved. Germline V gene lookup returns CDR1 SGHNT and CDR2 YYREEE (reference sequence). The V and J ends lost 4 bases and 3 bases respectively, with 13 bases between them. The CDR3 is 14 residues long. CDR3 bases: TGTGCCAGCAGCGCCTACAGCCTACACTATGGCTACACCTTC. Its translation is CASSAYSLHYGYTF.

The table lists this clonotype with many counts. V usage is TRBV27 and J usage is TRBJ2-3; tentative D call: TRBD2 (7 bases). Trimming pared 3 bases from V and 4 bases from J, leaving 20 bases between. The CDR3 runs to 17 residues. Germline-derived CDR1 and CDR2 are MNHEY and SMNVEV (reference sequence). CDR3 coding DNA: TGTGCCAGCAGTTTGTCGGGTATTGGGGGGGGCGCAGATACGCAGTATTTT. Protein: CASSLSGIGGGADTQYF.

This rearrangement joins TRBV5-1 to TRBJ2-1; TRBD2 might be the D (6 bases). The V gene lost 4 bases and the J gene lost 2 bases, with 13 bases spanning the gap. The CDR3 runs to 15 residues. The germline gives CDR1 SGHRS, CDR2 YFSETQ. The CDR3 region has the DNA TGCGCCAGCAGCCCATCGACTAGTCCCTACAATGAGCAGTTCTTC. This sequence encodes CASSPSTSPYNEQFF.

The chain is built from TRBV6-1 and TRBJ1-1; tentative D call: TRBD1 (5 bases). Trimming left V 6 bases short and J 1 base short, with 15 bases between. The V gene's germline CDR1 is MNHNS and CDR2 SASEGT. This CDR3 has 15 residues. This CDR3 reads CASSPVQGANTEAFF. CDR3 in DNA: TGTGCCAGCAGCCCAGTGCAGGGTGCGAACACTGAAGCTTTCTTT.

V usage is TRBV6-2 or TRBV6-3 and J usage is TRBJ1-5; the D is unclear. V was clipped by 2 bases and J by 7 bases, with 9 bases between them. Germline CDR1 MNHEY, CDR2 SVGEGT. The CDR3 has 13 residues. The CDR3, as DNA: TGTGCCAGCAGTTACGAAGGGATCCAGCCCCAGCATTTT. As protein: CASSYEGIQPQHF.

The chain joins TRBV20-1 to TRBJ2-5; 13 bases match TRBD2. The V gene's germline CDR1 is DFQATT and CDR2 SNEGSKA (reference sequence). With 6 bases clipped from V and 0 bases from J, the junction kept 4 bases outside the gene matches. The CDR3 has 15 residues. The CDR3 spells CSAKGTSGDQETQYF. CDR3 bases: TGCAGTGCGAAAGGGACTAGCGGGGACCAAGAGACCCAGTACTTC.

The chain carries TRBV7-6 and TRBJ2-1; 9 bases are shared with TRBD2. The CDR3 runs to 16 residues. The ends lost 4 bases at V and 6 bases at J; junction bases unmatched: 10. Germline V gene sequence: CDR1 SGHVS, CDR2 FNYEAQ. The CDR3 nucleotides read TGTGCCAGCAGCTCCCCACACGCGGGAGGGAGCAATGAGCAGTTCTTC. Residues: CASSSPHAGGSNEQFF.

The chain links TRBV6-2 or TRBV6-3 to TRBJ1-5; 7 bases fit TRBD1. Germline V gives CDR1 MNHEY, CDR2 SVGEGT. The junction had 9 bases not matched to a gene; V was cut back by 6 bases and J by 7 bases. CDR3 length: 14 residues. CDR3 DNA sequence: TGTGCCAGCAGAACCAGACAGGGAGGGCAGCCCCAGCATTTT. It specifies CASRTRQGGQPQHF.

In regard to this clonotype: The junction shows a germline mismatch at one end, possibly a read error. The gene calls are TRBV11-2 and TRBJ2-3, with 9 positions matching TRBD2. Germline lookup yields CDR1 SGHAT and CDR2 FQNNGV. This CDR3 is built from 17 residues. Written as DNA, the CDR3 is TGTGCCAGCAGCTTCGCTCGACTAGCGGCCACCACAGATACACAGTATTTT. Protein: CASSFARLAATTDTQYF.